This TCR beta chain was captured in a study of long-term antiretroviral therapy in people with HIV. Germline V gene data show CDR1 as SNHLY and CDR2 as FYNNEI. The CDR3 length is 11 residues. The libraries were made with immunoSEQ v3.0 at survey level. Some clones are missing from TCRdb's copy, which holds only in-frame ones; the method was immunoSEQ multiplex PCR. The repertoire has approximately 11,000 clones, around 84% of them found once; the top ten carry 20% to 25%. This receptor was obtained from a man aged 50 or older with HIV. The gene calls are TRBV2 and TRBJ2-7; 7 bases agree with TRBD1. The sample consisted of unsorted PBMCs, taken about 7 years after starting antiretroviral therapy. The CDR3 sequence is CGQGLYYEQYF. Written as DNA, the CDR3 is TGTGGACAGGGTCTTTACTACGAGCAGTACTTC.